These T cell receptor beta chains were read from a single sample in a study of T cells in Graves' hyperthyroidism and ophthalmopathy. TCRdb re-called the multiplex PCR reads through MiXCR, storing one row per CDR3 protein. In the table there are some 460,000 distinct CDR3 sequences, roughly 14% of which are singletons. The sample consisted of blood. All receptors derive from a woman aged 18-29 years with Graves' hyperthyroidism. The CDR3 runs from the conserved cysteine through the conserved F or W.

J,V,length,CDR3
TRBJ2-7,TRBV7-2,15,CASSLSPGQTYEQYF
TRBJ1-1,TRBV5-1,15,CASSPTPGGSTEAFF
TRBJ1-6,TRBV28,15,CASSLPTVDNSPLHF
TRBJ2-7,TRBV2,14,CASTLRRAAGEQYF
TRBJ2-2,TRBV10-3,16,CAISEGSGFGTGELFF
TRBJ1-1,TRBV5-1,13,CASSLVGFSEAFF
TRBJ2-1,TRBV19,17,CASSIFLSGSFYNEQFF
TRBJ2-3,TRBV20-1,14,CSARSGRRTDTQYF
TRBJ2-1,TRBV29-1,14,CSVLGGFTYNEQFF
TRBJ2-1,TRBV12-5,17,CASGLVTSGTSYNEQFF
TRBJ2-5,TRBV4-1,16,CASSHGRNSEQETQYF
TRBJ2-2,TRBV14,15,CASARRDRKTGELFF
TRBJ2-3,TRBV24-1,13,CATATEGPDTQYF
TRBJ1-1,TRBV6-2/TRBV6-3,15,CASSPGTGGLTEAFF
TRBJ2-4,TRBV7-2,15,CASSLRGLAKNIQYF
TRBJ2-7,TRBV14,17,CASSRKWGSGTAHEQYF
TRBJ1-2,TRBV12-3/TRBV12-4,14,CASHDRGNNYGYTF
TRBJ2-3,TRBV5-5,15,CASSFIAGVTDTQYF
TRBJ2-1,TRBV12-5,13,CASEIQGANEQFF
TRBJ2-1,TRBV27,13,CASSFTPQYEQFF